This TCR beta chain was retrieved from a study of T cell responses to AZD1222 COVID-19 vaccine. Data came from immunoSEQ multiplex PCR; TCRdb stores just in-frame clones and leaves some out. The sample holds more than 110,000 clones, 90% to 95% seen once. V was clipped by 0 bases and J by 8 bases, with 22 bases between them. There are 17 residues in the CDR3. Looked up from germline, CDR1 is SGHRS and CDR2 is YFSETQ. As regards this clone: Its antigen is currently unknown.

Whole-study findings and limits: The donor group comprised mostly white British people and more females; the analysis possibly underestimated clonal diversity. The study reported that nearly half of spike-specific TCRs target unmutated variant regions.

The source of this sequence is an adult in good health. The sequenced sample was peripheral blood, obtained on day 0 of AZD1222 vaccination. V and J are TRBV5-1 and TRBJ2-3; D might be TRBD1 (7 bases). CDR3: CASSLARGATREGTQYF. Written as DNA, the CDR3 is TGCGCCAGCAGCTTGGCCAGGGGGGCGACCAGGGAAGGTACGCAGTATTTT.